Presented here are 6 T cell receptor beta chains from one specimen sequenced in a study of blood T cell repertoires in COVID-19. The method was immunoSEQ multiplex PCR; TCRdb's version includes in-frame clones alone and lacks a portion of them. The sample has 110,000 to 150,000 clones; more than 75% are singletons. Sequencing was carried out using peripheral blood. The receptors were sampled from a woman between 65 and 79 years old with COVID-19, enrolled during active disease.

The V call is TRBV15, the J call TRBJ2-1, with 8 nucleotides matching TRBD2. The CDR3 is made up of 14 amino acids. Trimming took 3 bases from V and 4 from J; bases not matched to a gene: 2. Germline V gives CDR1 LNHNV, CDR2 YYDKDF (reference sequence). The CDR3, as DNA: TGTGCCACCAGCAGTGGCGGGGGGTACAATGAGCAGTTCTTC. It codes for CATSSGGGYNEQFF.

The rearrangement joins TRBV2 to TRBJ1-5; D is perhaps TRBD1 (5 bases). This CDR3 is 15 amino acids long. Germline V gene data show CDR1 as SNHLY and CDR2 as FYNNEI. The V end lost 2 bases, the J end lost 11 bases, and 19 bases lay between the germline ends. The DNA of the CDR3 is TGTGCCAGCAGTGAATTCGTCCGGCAGGGAAGGTCCCAGCATTTT. Amino acids: CASSEFVRQGRSQHF.

This clone was seen a handful of times. The rearrangement links TRBV2 to TRBJ1-2, with D perhaps matching TRBD1 (6 bases). The V and J ends lost 11 bases and 2 bases respectively, with 12 bases between them. The CDR3 contains 12 residues. CDR1 is SNHLY and CDR2 is FYNNEI in the germline V gene. For the CDR3, the DNA is TGTGCCGGAACACAGGGCAACTATGGCTACACCTTC. As protein: CAGTQGNYGYTF.

The chain links TRBV28 to TRBJ1-1; no reliable D call. Looked up from germline, CDR1 is MDHEN and CDR2 is SYDVKM. Trimming stripped 5 bases from V and 6 bases from J, with 10 bases between. The CDR3 is 12 residues long. The CDR3 loop is CASSERRAEAFF. For the CDR3, the DNA is TGTGCCAGCAGTGAGCGACGCGCTGAAGCTTTCTTT.

The chain is built from TRBV5-1 and TRBJ1-3; TRBD1 matches 7 bases. The CDR3 contains 16 residues. CDR1 SGHRS and CDR2 YFSETQ come from the germline V gene. V trimming: 0 bases; J trimming: 2 bases; junction bases outside the gene matches: 5. As DNA, the CDR3 is TGCGCCAGCAGCTTGGCGCCGACAGGGACTGGAAACACCATATATTTT. Translating it yields CASSLAPTGTGNTIYF.

The chain couples TRBV5-1 to TRBJ2-1; 9 bases are a match to TRBD1. The germline gives CDR1 SGHRS, CDR2 YFSETQ. V lost 4 bases to trimming and J lost 0 bases; unmatched junction nucleotides: 14. CDR3 size: 19 residues. The CDR3 loop reads CASSGKDRGSLSSYNEQFF. CDR3 sequence (DNA): TGCGCCAGCAGCGGTAAGGACAGGGGATCCTTAAGCTCCTACAATGAGCAGTTCTTC.